Listed below are T cell receptor beta chains from one sample, sequenced in a study of T cells in Graves' hyperthyroidism and ophthalmopathy. TCRdb ran MiXCR on the multiplex PCR reads and lists one entry per CDR3 protein. The sample lists approximately 610,000 distinct CDR3 sequences; under 15% were seen once. Sequencing was done on a sample of blood. All receptors come from a woman aged 40-49 years with Graves' ophthalmopathy. The CDR3 runs from the conserved cysteine through the conserved F or W. The order of the fields is V gene, clone size, CDR3 length, J gene, D gene, CDR3 DNA, CDR3 protein. A D gene is named only where the DNA matches it firmly. Rows give clone size only sometimes, using once, few, many, or a class for an expanded clone.

>TRBV10-3|few|15|TRBJ2-5|TRBD2
TGTGCCATCAGTAATGTAGCGGGAGGGCTTGAGACCCAGTACTTC
CAISNVAGGLETQYF
>TRBV6-5|-|14|TRBJ1-3|TRBD1
TGTGCCAGCAGTTCGGACAGGGCTGAAAACACCATATATTTT
CASSSDRAENTIYF
>TRBV28|-|11|TRBJ1-6|-
TGTGCCAGCAGTTACCGATCACCCCTCCACTTT
CASSYRSPLHF
>TRBV6-7|many|17|TRBJ2-7|TRBD2
TGTGCCAGCAGTTACTCCCCCGGCGGGAGCGGATGGAACGAGCAGTACTTC
CASSYSPGGSGWNEQYF
>TRBV7-9|many|16|TRBJ1-2|TRBD1
TGTGCCAGCAGCTCAAGGGGGACAGCCCCCCTGAGGGGCTACACCTTC
CASSSRGTAPLRGYTF
>TRBV28|many|11|TRBJ1-2|-
TGTGCCTCAGCCAGGCAGGATGGCTACACCTTC
CASARQDGYTF
>TRBV12-3/TRBV12-4|-|15|TRBJ1-5|-
TGTGCCAGCAGTCCTTACGGGGGCTCGGGTCAGCCCCAGCATTTT
CASSPYGGSGQPQHF
>TRBV12-3/TRBV12-4|many|12|TRBJ2-2|-
TGTGCCAGCAGTTTAAGTGCCGGGGAGCTGTTTTTT
CASSLSAGELFF
>TRBV6-4|-|13|TRBJ2-2|-
TGTGCCAGCAGTGGACAGTTGGCCGGGGAGCTGTTTTTT
CASSGQLAGELFF
>TRBV19|few|13|TRBJ2-7|-
TGTGCCAGTAGTATTAGGACGTTTGACGAGCAGTACTTC
CASSIRTFDEQYF
>TRBV12-3/TRBV12-4|-|16|TRBJ2-2|TRBD2
TGTGCCAGCAGTTTTCGAGCGGGAGAGGGTACCGGGGAGCTGTTTTTT
CASSFRAGEGTGELFF
>TRBV13|few|14|TRBJ2-7|-
TGTGCCAGCTCAAATATGAGGGTGGGGATCGAGCAGTACTTC
CASSNMRVGIEQYF
>TRBV12-3/TRBV12-4|many|14|TRBJ1-3|-
TGTGCCAGCACCCCCCAGATTAGTGGAAACACCATATATTTT
CASTPQISGNTIYF
>TRBV6-2/TRBV6-3|many|12|TRBJ1-5|-
TGTGCCAGCAGCCGGGAGGGTCAGCCCCAGCATTTT
CASSREGQPQHF
>TRBV7-3|once|16|TRBJ1-1|-
TGTGCCAGCAGCTTTCGCCTCGGACGGAAGAACACTGAAGCTTTCTTT
CASSFRLGRKNTEAFF
>TRBV12-3/TRBV12-4|-|17|TRBJ1-5|-
TGTGCCAGCAGTTTAGTACACCAAAGGGTCCCCAATCAGCCCCAGCATTTT
CASSLVHQRVPNQPQHF
>TRBV20-1|many|16|TRBJ2-5|TRBD2
TGCAGTGCCTACGGGACTAGCTTAACACCCCGGGAGACCCAGTACTTC
CSAYGTSLTPRETQYF
>TRBV6-1|many|8|TRBJ2-7|-
TGTGCCAGCGGGGAGCAGTACTTC
CASGEQYF
>TRBV11-2|many|15|TRBJ2-7|-
TGTGCCAGCAGCTTAGAAGCGGGACAAACCTACGAGCAGTACTTC
CASSLEAGQTYEQYF
>TRBV11-3|few|15|TRBJ2-7|TRBD2
TGTGCCAGCAGCTTAGCAGCGGGAGGGGTTTATGAGCAGTACTTC
CASSLAAGGVYEQYF